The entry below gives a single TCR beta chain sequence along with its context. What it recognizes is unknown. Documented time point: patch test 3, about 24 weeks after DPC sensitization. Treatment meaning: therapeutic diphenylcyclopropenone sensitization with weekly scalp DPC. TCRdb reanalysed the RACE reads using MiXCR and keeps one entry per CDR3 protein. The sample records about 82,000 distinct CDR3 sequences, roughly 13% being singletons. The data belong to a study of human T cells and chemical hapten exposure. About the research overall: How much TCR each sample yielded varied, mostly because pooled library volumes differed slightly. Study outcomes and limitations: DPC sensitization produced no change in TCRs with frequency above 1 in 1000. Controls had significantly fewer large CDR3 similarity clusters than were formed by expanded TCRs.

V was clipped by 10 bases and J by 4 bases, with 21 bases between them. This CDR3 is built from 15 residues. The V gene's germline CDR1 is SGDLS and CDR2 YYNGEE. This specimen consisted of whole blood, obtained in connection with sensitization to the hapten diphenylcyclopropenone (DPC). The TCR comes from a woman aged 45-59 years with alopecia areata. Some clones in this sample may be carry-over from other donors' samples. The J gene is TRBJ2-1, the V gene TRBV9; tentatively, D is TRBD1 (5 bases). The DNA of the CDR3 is TGTGCCTCGTCCAAGGATGACAGCTTTTACAATGAGCAGTTCTTC. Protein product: CASSKDDSFYNEQFF.